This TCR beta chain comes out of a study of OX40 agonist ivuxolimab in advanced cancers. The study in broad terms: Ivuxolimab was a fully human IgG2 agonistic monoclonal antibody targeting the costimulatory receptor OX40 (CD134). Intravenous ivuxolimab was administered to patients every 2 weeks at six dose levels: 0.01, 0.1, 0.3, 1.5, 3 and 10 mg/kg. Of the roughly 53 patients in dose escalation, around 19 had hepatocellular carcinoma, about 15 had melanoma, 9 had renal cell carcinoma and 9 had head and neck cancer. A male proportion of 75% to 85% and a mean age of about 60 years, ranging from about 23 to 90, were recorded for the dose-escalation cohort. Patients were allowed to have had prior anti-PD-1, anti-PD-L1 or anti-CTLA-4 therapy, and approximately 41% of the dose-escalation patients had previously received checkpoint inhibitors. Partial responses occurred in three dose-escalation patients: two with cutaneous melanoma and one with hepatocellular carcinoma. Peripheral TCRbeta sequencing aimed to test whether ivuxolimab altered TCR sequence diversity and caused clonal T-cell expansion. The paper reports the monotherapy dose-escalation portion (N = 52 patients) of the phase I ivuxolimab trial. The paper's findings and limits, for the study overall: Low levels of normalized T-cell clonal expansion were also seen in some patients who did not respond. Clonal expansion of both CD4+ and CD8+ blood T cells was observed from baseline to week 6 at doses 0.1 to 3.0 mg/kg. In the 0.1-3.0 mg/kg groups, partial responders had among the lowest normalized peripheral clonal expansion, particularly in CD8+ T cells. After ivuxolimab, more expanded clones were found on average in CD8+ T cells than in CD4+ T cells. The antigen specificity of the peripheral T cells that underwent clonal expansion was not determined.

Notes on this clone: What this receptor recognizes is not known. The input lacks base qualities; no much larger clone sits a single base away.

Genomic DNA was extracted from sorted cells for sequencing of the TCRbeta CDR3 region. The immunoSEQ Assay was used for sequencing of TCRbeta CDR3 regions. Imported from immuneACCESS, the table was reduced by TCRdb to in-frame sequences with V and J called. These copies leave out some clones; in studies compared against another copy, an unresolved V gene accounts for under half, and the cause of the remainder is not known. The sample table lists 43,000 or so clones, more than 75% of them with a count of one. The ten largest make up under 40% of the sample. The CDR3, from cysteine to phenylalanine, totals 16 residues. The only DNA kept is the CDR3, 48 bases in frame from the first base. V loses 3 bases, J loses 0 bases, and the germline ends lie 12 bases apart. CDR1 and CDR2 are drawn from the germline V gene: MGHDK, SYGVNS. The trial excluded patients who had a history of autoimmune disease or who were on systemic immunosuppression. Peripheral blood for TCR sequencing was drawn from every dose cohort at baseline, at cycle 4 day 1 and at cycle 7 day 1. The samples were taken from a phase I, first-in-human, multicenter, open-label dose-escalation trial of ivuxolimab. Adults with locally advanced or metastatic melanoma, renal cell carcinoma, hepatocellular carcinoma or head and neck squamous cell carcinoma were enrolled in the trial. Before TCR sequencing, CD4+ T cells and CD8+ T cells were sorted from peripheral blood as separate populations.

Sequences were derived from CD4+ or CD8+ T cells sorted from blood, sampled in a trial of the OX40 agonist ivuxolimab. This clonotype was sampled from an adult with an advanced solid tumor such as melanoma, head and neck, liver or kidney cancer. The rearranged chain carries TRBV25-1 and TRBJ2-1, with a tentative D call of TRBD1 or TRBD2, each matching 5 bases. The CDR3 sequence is CASSEAGTRSYNEQFF. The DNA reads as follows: TGTGCCAGCAGTGAGGCCGGGACCCGCTCCTACAATGAGCAGTTCTTC.